This note documents a single T cell receptor (beta chain) sequence. Its target is not known. Germline values: CDR1 LNHNV, CDR2 YYDKDF (reference sequence). V was clipped by 1 base and J by 4 bases, with 11 bases between them. The CDR3 length is 15 residues. Samples each yielded at least 5 micrograms of total RNA. Alongside a J-beta primer mix, a sample-barcoded 5' primer served in a second PCR lasting 7 to 11 cycles. TCRdb itself ran the 5' RACE reads through MiXCR, one entry per CDR3 protein. Counted here are approximately 1,100,000 distinct CDR3 sequences, over 35% occurring once; the ten biggest clones make up approximately 17%. This specimen comes from a study of blood T cells in healthy people across ages. Findings of the study overall: Higher diversity, along with more naive CD4+ cells, distinguished long-lived donors from aged donors. Since the PBMCs were unsorted, naive and antigen-experienced cells could not be conclusively compared.

This receptor was obtained from a woman in her sixties or seventies in good health. Sequenced material: blood. The J gene is TRBJ2-1, the V gene TRBV15; D remains ambiguous. Here the CDR3 reads CATSRVSYGYNEQFF. DNA for the CDR3: TGTGCCACCAGCAGAGTTTCTTATGGTTACAATGAGCAGTTCTTC.